Below are 3 T cell receptor beta chains sequenced from a single sample in a study of blood T cell repertoires in COVID-19. The table came from immunoSEQ multiplex PCR; TCRdb's copy has only in-frame clones and leaves some out. The repertoire includes roughly 190,000 clones, about 86% of them detected once, and 3% to 4.5% sits in the top ten. Sequencing used peripheral blood. These receptors were collected from a man in his late teens or twenties with active or convalescent COVID-19.

The genes are TRBV4-1 and TRBJ2-7; a possible D gene is TRBD1 (5 bases). CDR3 size: 16 residues. Trimming took off 0 bases at V and 6 bases at J, with 18 bases between the two ends. Germline V gives CDR1 MGHRA, CDR2 YSYEKL. CDR3 sequence reads: CASSQEGQGKVGEQYF. Written as DNA, the CDR3 is TGCGCCAGCAGCCAAGAGGGCCAGGGAAAGGTGGGCGAGCAGTACTTC.

The genes are TRBV12-2 and TRBJ1-1; TRBD1, the D gene given by the table, was not confirmed from the DNA. TRBV12-2 is a pseudogene. The CDR3 length is 15 residues. CDR3 sequence (DNA): TGTGCAAGTCGCTACGACAGGGGTCGGAACACTGAAGCTTTCTTT. Protein sequence: CASRYDRGRNTEAFF.

V is TRBV7-8 and J is TRBJ2-5; the D is unclear. Deletions cut 4 bases from V and 5 bases from J, with 20 bases between. Germline lookup yields CDR1 SGHVS and CDR2 FQNEAQ. This CDR3 comprises 16 residues. CDR3 nucleotide sequence: TGTGCCAGCAGCTCTTCGGCCCAGGCATTTATTGAGACCCAGTACTTC. Encoded protein: CASSSSAQAFIETQYF.